Below are 6 T cell receptor beta chains sequenced from a single sample in a study of regulatory T cells in long-lasting Graves disease (dated by TCRdb to the early 2020s). In light of the paper, this sample's time point label describes: persistent/refractory GD, antithyroid drugs over 5 years with positive TRAb. For both TCR sequencing and RNA sequencing, RNA was extracted from PBMCs in TRIzol. Receptor amplification or capture employed multiplex PCR. TCRdb records Illumina HiSeq 4000 as the sequencer. iRepertoire HTBI primers and Arm-PCR amplification of CDR3 regions were used to construct TCR beta libraries. The public sequencing data were trimmed at Q25 with fastp and processed into clonotypes with MiXCR by TCRdb, which kept only in-frame beta chains. Each entry is one CDR3 protein sequence, shown with its most common DNA and genes. This sample comprises more than 300,000 distinct CDR3 sequences, roughly 24% of them detected only once. The ten largest make up less than 30% of the sample.

This specimen was peripheral blood mononuclear cells (PBMCs), taken when the disease was refractory, from a patient treated with antithyroid drugs. The receptors come from a woman aged 40 to 50 with Graves disease. Donor details come from another sample of the same person, matched by shared clones.

This clonotype was seen a few times. J is TRBJ2-2 and V is TRBV29-1, with D possibly being TRBD2 (6 bases). The germline CDR1 and CDR2 sequences are SQVTM and ANQGSEA. V was clipped by 4 bases and J by 0 bases, with 12 bases between them. The CDR3 contains 15 residues. The CDR3 loop reads CSVGGELANTGELFF. DNA for the CDR3: TGCAGCGTTGGGGGGGAACTCGCGAACACCGGGGAGCTGTTTTTT.

This clonotype was seen repeatedly, ten times or more. The V and J genes are TRBV27 and TRBJ1-5; D unclear. V dropped 6 bases and J dropped 3 bases, with 9 bases sitting between them. CDR1 MNHEY and CDR2 SMNVEV come from the germline V gene (reference sequence). The CDR3 contains 13 residues. The CDR3 here is CASRAAYNQPQHF. In DNA form, the CDR3 reads TGTGCCAGCAGGGCCGCTTACAATCAGCCCCAGCATTTT.

The V gene is TRBV4-2, the J gene TRBJ1-6, with D possibly TRBD1 on 5 matching bases. The CDR3 has 15 amino acids. From germline, CDR1 is LGHNA and CDR2 YNFKEQ. Trimming removed 0 bases from V and 7 bases from J, with 10 bases in between. The CDR3 sequence is CASSQDPQGNSPLHF. Here the CDR3 DNA reads TGTGCCAGCAGCCAAGATCCTCAGGGAAATTCACCCCTCCACTTT.

Regarding this clonotype: A much bigger clone sits one base away, suggesting this may be a read error. V and J are TRBV12-3 or TRBV12-4 and TRBJ2-7; tentative D call: TRBD2 (6 bases). The CDR3 totals 15 residues. In nucleotides, the CDR3 is TGTGCCAGCAGTTTCGGGGGTCTTGGGGCCTACGAGCAGTGCTTC. It yields the protein CASSFGGLGAYEQCF.

The rearrangement joins TRBV20-1 to TRBJ2-1; D gene ambiguous. Deletions cut 5 bases from V and 3 bases from J, with 5 bases between. The germline V gene encodes CDR1 DFQATT and CDR2 SNEGSKA (reference sequence). The CDR3 length is 11 residues. The CDR3 region is CSAEHYNEQFF. The CDR3 nucleotides read TGCAGTGCTGAACACTACAATGAGCAGTTCTTC.

This chain joins TRBV5-5 and TRBJ2-7, with TRBD2 identical over 8 bases. CDR3 length: 15 amino acids. Trimming at V came to 2 bases and at J to 7 bases, leaving 11 bases not matched to a gene. CDR1 is SGHKS, CDR2 YYEKEE, per germline (reference sequence). The CDR3 DNA reads as TGTGCCAGCAGCTTAGGACTAGCAACCCTGGGGGAGCAGTACTTC. Translating it yields CASSLGLATLGEQYF.